Below, one T cell receptor beta chain is given with its context. Its target is unknown. A sample-barcoded 5' primer and a J-beta primer mix were used in a second PCR of roughly 6 to 11 cycles. TCRdb re-derived calls from the 5' RACE reads in MiXCR, one entry per CDR3 protein. Of 850,000 to 1,000,000 distinct CDR3 sequences in the sample, about 48% are singletons; the top ten hold 13%. The record originates from a study of blood T cells in healthy people across ages. About the study: Template switching retrieved approximately one barcoded beta molecule for each two T cells. General observations from the study: Per million T cells, TCR beta diversity dropped about linearly as age rose. Estimates of total diversity, which came from one million sequenced T cells, were considered to be underestimates. With naive T cell percentage, TCR beta diversity showed a strong correlation.

This receptor was taken from a young man in good health. Sequencing was performed on blood.

The chain's CDR3 is CASSLGSTGLRETQYF. As DNA, the CDR3 is TGTGCCAGCAGCTTAGGCTCGACAGGGTTGCGAGAGACCCAGTACTTC. This rearrangement joins TRBV7-3 to TRBJ2-5; 7 bases are a match to TRBD1. CDR1 and CDR2 from the germline V gene are SGHTA and FQGTGA. The V segment lost 2 bases and the J segment 4 bases; nucleotides outside the gene matches: 10. The CDR3 extends over 16 amino acids. The complete variable domain, with remaining parts taken from reference TRBV7-3 and TRBJ2-5, reads GAGVSQTPSNKVTEKGKYVELRCDPISGHTALYWYRQSLGQGPEFLIYFQGTGAADDSGLPNDRFFAVRPEGSVSTLKIQRTERGDSAVYLCASSLGSTGLRETQYFGPGTRLLVL.